This T cell receptor (beta chain) was retrieved from a study of early T cells in non-severe SARS-CoV-2 infection. Study at large: Sequencing targeted bulk RNA from unsorted whole blood, leaving chains unpaired. Overall study results and limits: VDJdb matches were skewed toward anti-spike CD8 T cell responses.

The germline V and J ends were trimmed by 2 bases and 6 bases, with 5 bases remaining between them. There are 12 residues in the CDR3. Germline V CDR1 and CDR2: MDHEN, SYDVKM. Regarding this clonotype: Antigen: not known.

As part of library construction, unique molecular identifiers were attached to individual cDNA molecules. TCRdb fed the 5' RACE reads into MiXCR, producing one record per CDR3 protein. The sample lists approximately 73,000 distinct CDR3 sequences, over 9% occurring once. The sequence was obtained from an adult who was a healthcare worker with PCR-confirmed SARS-CoV-2 infection or an uninfected control (not recorded which). Sequencing input: whole blood. J is TRBJ2-1 and V is TRBV28; D gene uncertain. CDR3 protein: CASSLNGNEQFF. The CDR3, as DNA: TGTGCCAGCAGTTTAAATGGCAATGAGCAGTTCTTC.